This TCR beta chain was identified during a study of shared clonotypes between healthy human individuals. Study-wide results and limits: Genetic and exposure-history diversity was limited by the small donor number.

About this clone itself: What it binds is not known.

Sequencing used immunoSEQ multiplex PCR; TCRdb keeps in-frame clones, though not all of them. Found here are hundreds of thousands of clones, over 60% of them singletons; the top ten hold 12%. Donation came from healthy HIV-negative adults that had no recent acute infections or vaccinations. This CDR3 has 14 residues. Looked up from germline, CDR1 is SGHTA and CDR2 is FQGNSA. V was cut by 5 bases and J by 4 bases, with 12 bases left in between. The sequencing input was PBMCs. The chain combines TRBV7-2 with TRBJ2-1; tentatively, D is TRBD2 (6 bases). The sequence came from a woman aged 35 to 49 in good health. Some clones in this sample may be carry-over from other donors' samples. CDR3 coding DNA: TGTGCCAGCAGCCCCGCGGGGTGGTACAATGAGCAGTTCTTC. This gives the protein CASSPAGWYNEQFF. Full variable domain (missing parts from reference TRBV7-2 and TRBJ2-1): GAGVSQSPSNKVTEKGKDVELRCDPISGHTALYWYRQSLGQGLEFLIYFQGNSAPDKSGLPSDRFSAERTGGSVSTLTIQRTQQEDSAVYLCASSPAGWYNEQFFGPGTRLTVL.